This T cell receptor (beta chain) was retrieved from a study of CD8+ T cells in alopecia areata. Across the whole study: Treated individuals took tofacitinib by mouth, 5 to 10 mg twice daily. Once tofacitinib had been taken for 6 to 18 months, 6 months off drug followed.

Treatment defined: oral pan-JAK inhibitor, 5-10 mg twice daily. Lesional scalp punch biopsies and peripheral blood came from alopecia areata patients. Regarding the study as a whole: Tofacitinib significantly decreased scalp clonality and expanded CD8+ clones among top 100.

The ends were cut back, 0 bases at V and 14 bases at J, with 14 bases in the middle. CDR1 GTSNPN and CDR2 SVGIG come from the germline V gene (reference sequence). The CDR3 is made up of 13 amino acids. As the sequencing template, cDNA was produced by extracting RNA and reverse transcribing it. TCRdb's copy holds only in-frame clones and misses some; the assay was immunoSEQ multiplex PCR. This table has around 300,000 clones, 50% to 75% appearing once. With respect to this clone: Its antigen is as yet unknown.

The material sequenced was CD4+ T cells sorted from blood, taken around week 53, from a patient treated with tofacitinib. This sequence was found in a human donor with alopecia areata. The V and J genes are TRBV30 and TRBJ1-6, with D uncertain. The CDR3 DNA sequence: TGTGCCTGGAGTGTACTTGGGAGCGAGGCCCTCCACTTT. Translated: CAWSVLGSEALHF.